This passage covers 32 T cell receptor beta chains from one sample sequenced in a study of CD8 T cells in Susac syndrome. RNA in amounts of roughly 0.5 to 1 ug was reverse transcribed with random hexamers. Via MiXCR, TCRdb re-called the immunoSEQ multiplex PCR reads, giving one row per CDR3 protein. The data contain about 300,000 distinct CDR3 sequences, around 84% of them singletons. The material sequenced was CD8+ T cells from PBMCs. The receptors stem from a human donor with multiple sclerosis.

V is TRBV7-9 and J is TRBJ1-4, with 9 bases matching TRBD1. The CDR3 has 14 residues. The ends lost 4 bases at V and 7 bases at J; junction bases unmatched: 4. From germline, CDR1 is SEHNR and CDR2 FQNEAQ (reference sequence). CDR3 nucleotides: TGTGCCAGCAGCTACCACAGGGGGCCTGAAAAACTGTTTTTT. Protein: CASSYHRGPEKLFF.

The chain recombines TRBV20-1 with TRBJ2-7; D gene unclear. In germline, CDR1 is DFQATT, CDR2 SNEGSKA (reference sequence). The length of the CDR3 is 15 residues. V lost 0 bases, J lost 3 bases, and 15 bases lay in between. The CDR3 bases are TGCAGTGCTAGAGATCTGGCAGAGAGTAACTACGAGCAGTACTTC. Translated: CSARDLAESNYEQYF.

This CDR3 reads CASSYYRESSYNEQFF. CDR3 sequence (DNA): TGTGCCAGCAGTTATTACAGGGAGAGCTCCTACAATGAGCAGTTCTTC. This chain connects TRBV6-6 to TRBJ2-1, with a weak D call TRBD1 (6 bases). CDR3 size: 16 residues. V was trimmed by 3 bases and J by 0 bases, leaving 12 bases between them. Germline V gives CDR1 MNHNY, CDR2 SVGAGI (reference sequence).

V gene TRBV11-2 combines with J gene TRBJ1-1; no definite D call. V shed 4 bases and J shed 9 bases, with 15 bases lying between them. The CDR3 totals 13 residues. The germline V gene has CDR1 SGHAT and CDR2 FQNNGV. This chain's CDR3 is CASSSPSKVKAFF. The CDR3, as DNA: TGTGCCAGCAGCTCCCCCAGCAAGGTGAAAGCTTTCTTT.

The genes are TRBV4-1 and TRBJ2-4, with D unresolved. This CDR3 is 15 amino acids long. The germline V gene has CDR1 MGHRA and CDR2 YSYEKL. V was clipped by 1 base and J by 0 bases, with 7 bases between them. CDR3 in amino acids: CASSQVTGAKNIQYF. The DNA for the CDR3 is TGCGCCAGCAGCCAAGTTACGGGAGCCAAAAACATTCAGTACTTC.

This CDR3 is CASSLFAGGSTDTQYF. The CDR3 DNA reads TGTGCCAGCAGTTTATTCGCGGGAGGTTCCACAGATACGCAGTATTTT. The chain is built from TRBV28 and TRBJ2-3; 8 bases line up with TRBD2. The V segment lost 1 base and the J segment 2 bases; nucleotides outside the gene matches: 5. The CDR3 runs to 16 residues. CDR1 is MDHEN, CDR2 SYDVKM, per germline.

The chain joins TRBV12-3 or TRBV12-4 to TRBJ1-5; no clear D. The CDR3 totals 14 residues. V lost 2 bases and J 8 bases, leaving 13 bases between the germline ends. The CDR3 DNA reads as TGTGCCAGCAGTTTAAAAGGTCCCTTCGAGCCCCAGCATTTT. Its translation is CASSLKGPFEPQHF.

This chain links TRBV29-1 with TRBJ1-3, with TRBD1 matching over 12 bases. Germline V gives CDR1 SQVTM, CDR2 ANQGSEA. V lost 6 bases and J lost 4; bases outside the gene matches: 7. CDR3 size: 15 residues. DNA of the CDR3: TGCAGCGTGGGGGACAGGGGGCGCGGAGGAAACACCATATATTTT. It codes for CSVGDRGRGGNTIYF.

This clonotype was found a few times. V is TRBV27 and J is TRBJ2-7, with TRBD1 identical over 9 bases. The germline CDR1 and CDR2 sequences are MNHEY and SMNVEV (reference sequence). V trimming: 4 bases; J trimming: 4 bases; junction bases outside the gene matches: 2. The length of the CDR3 is 13 residues. CDR3 loop: CASSWGQGYEQYF. The CDR3 DNA sequence: TGTGCCAGCAGTTGGGGACAGGGTTACGAGCAGTACTTC.

This chain uses TRBV21-1 with TRBJ1-5; TRBD1 is the table's D call, not checked against the DNA. TRBV21-1 is designated a pseudogene. The CDR3 consists of 18 residues. CDR3 DNA sequence: TGTGCCAGCAGCAAAGGTTTAGGGGCAGGGGAGTTATATCAGCCCCAGCATTTT. Translation gives CASSKGLGAGELYQPQHF.

This sequence joins TRBV29-1 and TRBJ2-2, with D unresolved. Germline CDR1 and CDR2: SQVTM and ANQGSEA. Trimming stripped 1 base from V and 5 bases from J, with 11 bases between. This CDR3 spans 14 amino acids. The CDR3 coding sequence is TGCAGCGTTGAAGTGACGGTGGGAACCGGGGAGCTGTTTTTT. This encodes CSVEVTVGTGELFF.

The chain recombines TRBV6-1 with TRBJ2-3, with 7 nucleotides matching TRBD2. Germline V gene lookup returns CDR1 MNHNS and CDR2 SASEGT. Trimming removed 6 bases from V and 1 base from J; junction bases left unmatched: 16. CDR3 length equals 18 residues. CDR3 protein: CASSPPYSSSGGTDTQYF. The CDR3, as DNA: TGTGCCAGCAGCCCCCCCTATTCCTCGAGCGGGGGCACAGATACGCAGTATTTT.

This chain links TRBV10-1 with TRBJ1-2; D not resolved. The CDR3 is made up of 10 amino acids. Germline CDR1 is WNHNN and CDR2 is SYGVQD (reference sequence). With 5 bases removed from V and 8 bases from J, the gap between germline ends came to 6 bases. CDR3 region: CASSSLGYTF. Written as DNA, the CDR3 is TGCGCCAGCAGTTCTTTAGGCTACACCTTC.

This chain links TRBV30 with TRBJ2-1; 11 positions match TRBD2. CDR3 length: 19 amino acids. Germline V lookup: CDR1 GTSNPN, CDR2 SVGIG (reference sequence). V was clipped by 0 bases and J by 4 bases; unmatched bases: 14. The CDR3 is CAWSVRLAGILSTYNEQFF. The CDR3, as DNA: TGTGCCTGGAGTGTTAGACTAGCGGGAATACTCTCCACGTACAATGAGCAGTTCTTC. The full variable domain, rest sourced from reference TRBV30 and TRBJ2-1, is SQTIHQWPATLVQPVGSPLSLECTVEGTSNPNLYWYRQAAGRGLQLLFYSVGIGQISSEVPQNLSASRPQDRQFILSSKKLLLSDSGFYLCAWSVRLAGILSTYNEQFFGPGTRLTVL.

This clonotype is a singleton in its sample. This chain connects TRBV12-3 or TRBV12-4 to TRBJ2-2; a weak D match, TRBD2 (6 bases). The ends were cut back, 2 bases at V and 6 bases at J, with 19 bases in the middle. This CDR3 is built from 17 residues. The CDR3 nucleotides are TGTGCCAGCAGTTTATTTATCCCGGGAGTTCGGCCCGGGGAGCTGTTTTTT. Translated: CASSLFIPGVRPGELFF.

The chain couples TRBV19 to TRBJ2-3; tentatively, D is TRBD1 (6 bases). CDR3 length: 14 residues. V lost 7 bases to trimming and J lost 0 bases, with 11 bases between them. The germline V gene encodes CDR1 LNHDA and CDR2 SQIVND (reference sequence). The CDR3 is CASTDRKSTDTQYF. The CDR3 coding sequence is TGTGCCAGTACAGACAGGAAGAGCACAGATACGCAGTATTTT.

This clonotype has only one observation. This chain's CDR3 is CASSWQGQGNYGYTF. The CDR3 coding sequence is TGCGCCAGCAGCTGGCAGGGACAGGGGAACTATGGCTACACCTTC. V is TRBV5-1 and J is TRBJ1-2; 10 positions agree with TRBD1. The CDR3 totals 15 residues. Germline values: CDR1 SGHRS, CDR2 YFSETQ. Trimming cost V 3 bases and J 2 bases; bases outside gene matches: 4.

This chain uses TRBV28 with TRBJ2-3; the match to TRBD1 covers 7 bases. The junction had 16 bases not matched to a gene; V was cut back by 7 bases and J by 3 bases. Germline V gene data show CDR1 as MDHEN and CDR2 as SYDVKM. This CDR3 has 17 amino acids. CDR3: CASTLLRQGGATDTQYF. DNA of the CDR3: TGTGCCAGCACCCTTCTCCGACAGGGTGGTGCGACAGATACGCAGTATTTT.

The chain has TRBV29-1 and TRBJ2-4; D is possibly TRBD1 or TRBD2 (5 bases each). V lost 6 bases and J lost 9, with 12 bases in between. Germline values: CDR1 SQVTM, CDR2 ANQGSEA. The CDR3 consists of 11 residues. The CDR3 nucleotides read TGCAGCGTACGAGGGGAAAGCATTCAGTACTTC. The encoded protein is CSVRGESIQYF.

The chain carries TRBV12-3 or TRBV12-4 and TRBJ1-1; D gene unclear. The CDR3 is 13 residues long. V gave up 4 bases and J gave up 11 bases, with 17 bases separating them. CDR3 sequence: CASSSGHPKRAFF. The CDR3 region has the DNA TGTGCCAGCAGTTCGGGTCACCCCAAGCGGGCTTTCTTT.

The rearrangement links TRBV7-9 to TRBJ2-2; no reliable D call. Germline V lookup: CDR1 SEHNR, CDR2 FQNEAQ (reference sequence). V lost 1 base, J lost 6 bases, and 12 bases lay in between. This CDR3 spans 15 amino acids. CDR3 sequence: CASSLVGPWAGELFF. CDR3 nucleotide sequence: TGTGCCAGCAGCTTAGTAGGTCCATGGGCCGGGGAGCTGTTTTTT.

This clonotype has just a few counts. The J gene is TRBJ2-7, the V gene TRBV20-1, with D unresolved. There are 11 residues in the CDR3. Trimming took off 0 bases at V and 3 bases at J, with 3 bases between the two ends. Germline V gives CDR1 DFQATT, CDR2 SNEGSKA (reference sequence). CDR3 DNA: TGCAGTGCTAGAGATGGCTACGAGCAGTACTTC. Its translation is CSARDGYEQYF.

This chain joins TRBV4-2 and TRBJ1-1; D is perhaps TRBD1 (6 bases). Germline-derived CDR1 and CDR2 are LGHNA and YNFKEQ. Trimming cost V 0 bases and J 1 base, with 12 bases left between them. This CDR3 comprises 16 residues. The CDR3, as DNA: TGTGCCAGCAGCCAAGATCTAGGACAGCCGAACACTGAAGCTTTCTTT. This translates into CASSQDLGQPNTEAFF.

The J gene is TRBJ1-2, the V gene TRBV19, with TRBD1 as a possible D gene (5 bases). The CDR3 runs to 13 residues. V was cut by 10 bases and J by 2 bases, with 14 bases left in between. CDR1 is LNHDA, CDR2 SQIVND, per germline (reference sequence). The CDR3 DNA reads TGTGCCACCCGGGGCGGGGCCAACTATGGCTACACCTTC. This sequence encodes CATRGGANYGYTF.

In this sample, this clonotype turned up once. DNA of the CDR3: TGTGCCAGCAGTGACAGGGGGTACCAAGAGACCCAGTACTTC. Encoded protein: CASSDRGYQETQYF. The chain links TRBV2 to TRBJ2-5; 7 positions agree with TRBD1. Germline V gene lookup returns CDR1 SNHLY and CDR2 FYNNEI. The CDR3 spans 14 residues. Germline trimming cut 3 bases from V and 0 bases from J; bases unmatched to any gene: 1.

Notes on this clonotype: At one boundary the junction diverges from the germline segment, which might be a read error. J is TRBJ2-1 and V is TRBV19, with a tentative D call TRBD2 (6 bases). CDR3 size: 15 residues. CDR1 is LNHDA and CDR2 is SQIVND in the germline V gene (reference sequence). The CDR3 sequence is CASSIVPGDMSEQFF. The CDR3 coding sequence is TGTGCCAGTAGCATAGTTCCGGGAGATATGAGTGAGCAGTTCTTC.

The chain employs TRBV6-5 and TRBJ1-4; no firm D call. The CDR3 consists of 14 residues. The ends were cut back, 5 bases at V and 0 bases at J, with 7 bases in the middle. CDR1 and CDR2 from the germline V gene are MNHEY and SVGAGI. In DNA, the CDR3 is TGTGCCAGCAGTATAGAAGCAACTAATGAAAAACTGTTTTTT. Amino acids: CASSIEATNEKLFF.

The CDR3 sequence is CASSHTPYNEQFF. As DNA, the CDR3 is TGTGCCAGCAGTCACACGCCCTACAATGAGCAGTTCTTC. V gene TRBV27 combines with J gene TRBJ2-1; D is ambiguous. Per germline, CDR1 MNHEY and CDR2 SMNVEV (reference sequence). V was clipped by 5 bases and J by 2 bases, with 7 bases between them. This CDR3 is 13 amino acids long.

In its sample, this clonotype was seen a few times. V and J are TRBV7-3 and TRBJ1-1; D remains unclear. Germline V gene data show CDR1 as SGHTA and CDR2 as FQGTGA. This CDR3 spans 16 amino acids. V dropped 4 bases and J dropped 1 base, with 16 bases sitting between them. The CDR3 DNA reads TGTGCCAGCAGCTCACGTCAACCGGGTCGGAACACTGAAGCTTTCTTT. Translation: CASSSRQPGRNTEAFF.

The gene calls are TRBV4-1 and TRBJ2-7; D is uncertain. V lost 4 bases to trimming and J lost 2 bases, with 12 bases between them. The V gene's germline CDR1 is MGHRA and CDR2 YSYEKL. CDR3 length: 14 residues. The chain's CDR3 is CASSPSPGTYEQYF. In DNA, the CDR3 is TGCGCCAGCAGCCCCAGCCCCGGCACCTACGAGCAGTACTTC.

This rearrangement joins TRBV3-1 to TRBJ1-3; TRBD1 aligns across 9 bases. Germline lookup yields CDR1 LGHDT and CDR2 YNNKEL (reference sequence). V lost 5 bases, J lost 2 bases, and 4 bases stayed unmatched. This CDR3 comprises 15 residues. This CDR3 reads CASSWGQGAGNTIYF. The CDR3 DNA sequence: TGTGCCAGCAGCTGGGGACAGGGAGCTGGAAACACCATATATTTT.

The rearrangement uses TRBV14 and TRBJ2-3; 7 bases fit TRBD1. The V segment lost 3 bases and the J segment 0 bases; nucleotides outside the gene matches: 3. This CDR3 has 15 residues. Germline V gene data show CDR1 as SGHDN and CDR2 as FVKESK. Here the CDR3 DNA reads TGTGCCAGCAGCCACATGGGACAGAGCACAGATACGCAGTATTTT. Encoded protein: CASSHMGQSTDTQYF.